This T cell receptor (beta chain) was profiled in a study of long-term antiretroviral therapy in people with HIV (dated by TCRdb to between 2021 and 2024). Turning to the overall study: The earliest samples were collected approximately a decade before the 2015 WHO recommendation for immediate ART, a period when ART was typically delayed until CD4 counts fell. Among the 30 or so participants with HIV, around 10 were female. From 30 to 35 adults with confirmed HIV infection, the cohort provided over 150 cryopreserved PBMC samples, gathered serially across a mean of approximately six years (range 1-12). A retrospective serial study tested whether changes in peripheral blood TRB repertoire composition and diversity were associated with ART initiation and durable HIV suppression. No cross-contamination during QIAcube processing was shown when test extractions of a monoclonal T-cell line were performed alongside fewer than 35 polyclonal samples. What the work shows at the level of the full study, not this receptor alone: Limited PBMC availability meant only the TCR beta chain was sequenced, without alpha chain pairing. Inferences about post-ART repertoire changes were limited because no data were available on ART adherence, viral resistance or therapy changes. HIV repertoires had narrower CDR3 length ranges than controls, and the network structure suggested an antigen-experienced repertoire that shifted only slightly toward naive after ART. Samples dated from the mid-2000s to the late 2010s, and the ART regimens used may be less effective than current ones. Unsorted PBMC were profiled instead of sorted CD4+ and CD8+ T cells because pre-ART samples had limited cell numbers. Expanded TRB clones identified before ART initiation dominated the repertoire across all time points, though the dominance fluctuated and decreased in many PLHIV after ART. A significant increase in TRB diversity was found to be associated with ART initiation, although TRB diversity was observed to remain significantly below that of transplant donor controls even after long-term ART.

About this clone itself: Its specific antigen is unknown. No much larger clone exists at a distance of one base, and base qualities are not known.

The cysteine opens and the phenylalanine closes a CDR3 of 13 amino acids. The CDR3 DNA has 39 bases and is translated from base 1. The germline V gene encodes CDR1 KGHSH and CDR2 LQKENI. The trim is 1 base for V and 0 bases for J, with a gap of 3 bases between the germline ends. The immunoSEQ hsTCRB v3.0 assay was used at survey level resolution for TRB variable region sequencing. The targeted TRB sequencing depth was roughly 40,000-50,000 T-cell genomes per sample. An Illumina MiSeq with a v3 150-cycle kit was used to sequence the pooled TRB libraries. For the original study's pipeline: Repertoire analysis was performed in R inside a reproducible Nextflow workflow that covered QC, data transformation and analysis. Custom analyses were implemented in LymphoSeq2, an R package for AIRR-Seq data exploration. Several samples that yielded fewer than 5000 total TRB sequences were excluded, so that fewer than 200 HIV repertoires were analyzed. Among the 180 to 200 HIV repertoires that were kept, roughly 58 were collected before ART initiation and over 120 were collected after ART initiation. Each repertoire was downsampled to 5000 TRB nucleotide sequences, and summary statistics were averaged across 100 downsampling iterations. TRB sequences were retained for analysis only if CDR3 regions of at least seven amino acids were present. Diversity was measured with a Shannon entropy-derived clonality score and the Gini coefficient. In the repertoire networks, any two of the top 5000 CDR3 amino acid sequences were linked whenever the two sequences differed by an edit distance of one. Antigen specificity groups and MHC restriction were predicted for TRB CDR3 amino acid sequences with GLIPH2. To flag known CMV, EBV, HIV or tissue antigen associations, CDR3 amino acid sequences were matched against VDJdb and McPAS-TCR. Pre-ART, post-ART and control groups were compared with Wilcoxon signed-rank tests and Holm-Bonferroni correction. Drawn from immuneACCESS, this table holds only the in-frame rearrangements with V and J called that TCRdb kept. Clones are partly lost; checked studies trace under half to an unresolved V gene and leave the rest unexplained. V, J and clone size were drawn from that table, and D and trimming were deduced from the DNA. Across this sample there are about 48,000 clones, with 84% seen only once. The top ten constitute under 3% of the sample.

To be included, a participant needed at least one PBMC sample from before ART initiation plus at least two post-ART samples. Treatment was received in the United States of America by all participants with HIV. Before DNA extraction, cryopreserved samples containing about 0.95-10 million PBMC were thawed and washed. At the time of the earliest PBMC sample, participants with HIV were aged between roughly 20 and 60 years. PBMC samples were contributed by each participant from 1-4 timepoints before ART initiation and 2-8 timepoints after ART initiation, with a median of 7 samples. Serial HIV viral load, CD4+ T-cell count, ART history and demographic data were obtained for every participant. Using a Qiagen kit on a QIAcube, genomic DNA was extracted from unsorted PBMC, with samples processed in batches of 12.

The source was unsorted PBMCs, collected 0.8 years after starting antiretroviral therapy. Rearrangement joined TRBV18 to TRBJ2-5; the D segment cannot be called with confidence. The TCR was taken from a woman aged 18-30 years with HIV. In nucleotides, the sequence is TGTGCCAGCTCACCACTCGACCAAGAGACCCAGTACTTC. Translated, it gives CASSPLDQETQYF.